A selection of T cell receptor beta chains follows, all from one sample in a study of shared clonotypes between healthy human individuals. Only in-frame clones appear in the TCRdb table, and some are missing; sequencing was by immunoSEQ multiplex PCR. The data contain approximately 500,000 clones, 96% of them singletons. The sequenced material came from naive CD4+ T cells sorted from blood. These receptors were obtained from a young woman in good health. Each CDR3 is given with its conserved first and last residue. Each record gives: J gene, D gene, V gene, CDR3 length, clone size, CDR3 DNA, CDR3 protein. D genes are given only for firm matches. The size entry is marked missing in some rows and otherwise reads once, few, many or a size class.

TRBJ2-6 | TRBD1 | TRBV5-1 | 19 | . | TGCGCCAGCAGCTCCAACCGGGACAGGGGGTACTCTGGGGCCAACGTCCTGACTTTC | CASSSNRDRGYSGANVLTF
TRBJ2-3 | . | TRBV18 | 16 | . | TGTGCCAGCTCACCACCCTTAAGGGGTGGCACAGATACGCAGTATTTT | CASSPPLRGGTDTQYF
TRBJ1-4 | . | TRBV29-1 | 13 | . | TGCAGCGTTGAGGACAGCCTTAATGAAAAACTGTTTTTT | CSVEDSLNEKLFF
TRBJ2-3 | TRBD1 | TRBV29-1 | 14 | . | TGCAGCGCCCGGGACAGTACTAGCACAGATACGCAGTATTTT | CSARDSTSTDTQYF
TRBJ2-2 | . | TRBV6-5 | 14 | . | TGTGCCAGCAGTCTTTACCTCGGCCGCGGGGAGCTGTTTTTT | CASSLYLGRGELFF
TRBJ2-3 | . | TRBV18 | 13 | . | TGTGCCAGCTCACCAGGGGAAGTAGATACGCAGTATTTT | CASSPGEVDTQYF
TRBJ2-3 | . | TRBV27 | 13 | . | TGTGCCAGCAGGGCGATTAGCACAGATACGCAGTATTTT | CASRAISTDTQYF
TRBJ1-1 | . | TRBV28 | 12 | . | TGTGCCAGCAGTTTACAGACAGGTGAAGCTTTCTTT | CASSLQTGEAFF
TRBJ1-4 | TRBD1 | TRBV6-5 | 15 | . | TGTGCCAGCAGACCTACACAGGGGGCAAGAGAAAAACTGTTTTTT | CASRPTQGAREKLFF
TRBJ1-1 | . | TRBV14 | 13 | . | TGTGCCAGCAGCCAAGATCCCAGGACTGAAGCTTTCTTT | CASSQDPRTEAFF
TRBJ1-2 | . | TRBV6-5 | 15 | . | TGTGCCAGCAGTTACGTCCACGGAAATAACTATGGCTACACCTTC | CASSYVHGNNYGYTF
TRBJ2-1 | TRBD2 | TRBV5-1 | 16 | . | TGCGCCAGCAGCTTGGATGGCGGGAGGACATACAATGAGCAGTTCTTC | CASSLDGGRTYNEQFF
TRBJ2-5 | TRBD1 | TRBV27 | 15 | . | TGTGCCAGCAGTATAACCCAGGGGGCCGGAGAGACCCAGTACTTC | CASSITQGAGETQYF
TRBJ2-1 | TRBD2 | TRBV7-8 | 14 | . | TGTGCCAGCAGCTTACTGGCGGGAGGTCATGAGCAGTTCTTC | CASSLLAGGHEQFF
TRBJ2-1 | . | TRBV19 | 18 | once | TGTGCCAGTAGTCGCAGGAGGGGTAGCACCTTCTCCTACAATGAGCAGTTCTTC | CASSRRRGSTFSYNEQFF
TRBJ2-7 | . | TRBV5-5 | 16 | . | TGTGCCAGCAGTCTGGATGGGGAGCAGCTCTCCTACGAGCAGTACTTC | CASSLDGEQLSYEQYF
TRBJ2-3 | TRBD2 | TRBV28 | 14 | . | TGTGCCAGCACTTATGCGGGAGGCCCAGATACGCAGTATTTT | CASTYAGGPDTQYF
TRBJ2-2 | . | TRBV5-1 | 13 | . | TGCGCCAGCAGCTTGGGAGGGCCCGGGGAGCTGTTTTTT | CASSLGGPGELFF
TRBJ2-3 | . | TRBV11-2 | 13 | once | TGTGCCAGCAGCACCCCCTCGTCTGGTACGCAGTATTTT | CASSTPSSGTQYF
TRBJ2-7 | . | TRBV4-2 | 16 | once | TGTGCCAGCAGCCAGGTTCAGGGGCAAGCGGTTTACGAGCAGTACTTC | CASSQVQGQAVYEQYF
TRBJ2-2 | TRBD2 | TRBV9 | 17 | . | TGTGCCAGCAGCCCGCGGGGTAGCGGGGGGTGGATCGGGGAGCTGTTTTTT | CASSPRGSGGWIGELFF
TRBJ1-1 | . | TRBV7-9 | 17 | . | TGTGCCAGCAGCCTCCAGTCGGGGGACATATTGAACACTGAAGCTTTCTTT | CASSLQSGDILNTEAFF
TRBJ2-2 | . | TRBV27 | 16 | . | TGTGCCAGCAGTTTAGGGACGGGCGGGTACACCGGGGAGCTGTTTTTT | CASSLGTGGYTGELFF
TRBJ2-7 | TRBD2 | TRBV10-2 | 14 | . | TGCGCCAGCAACCCGACTAGCGGGAGAGCCGAGCAGCACTTC | CASNPTSGRAEQHF
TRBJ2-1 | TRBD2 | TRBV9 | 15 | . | TGTGCCAGCAGCGTAGAGCCAGCGGGGGGCAATGAGCAGTTCTTC | CASSVEPAGGNEQFF
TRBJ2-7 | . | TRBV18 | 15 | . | TGTGCCAGCTCACCAGTTCCGGACGGCTCCTACGAGCAGTACTTC | CASSPVPDGSYEQYF
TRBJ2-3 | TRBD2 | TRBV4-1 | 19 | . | TGCGCCAGCAGCCCCAAGTCACGTCTAGCGGGAGTTTTTGCAGATACGCAGTATTTT | CASSPKSRLAGVFADTQYF
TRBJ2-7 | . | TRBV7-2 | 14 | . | TGTGCCAGCAGCCTGGACACCAGTTCCTACGAGCAGTACTTC | CASSLDTSSYEQYF
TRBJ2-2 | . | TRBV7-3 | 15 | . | TGTGCCAGCAGCTTGATCAAGGGGGGCACCGGGGAGCTGTTTTTT | CASSLIKGGTGELFF
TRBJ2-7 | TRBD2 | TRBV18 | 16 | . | TGTGCCAGCTCACGCTCTAGCGGGATAGATAGGTACGAGCAGTACTTC | CASSRSSGIDRYEQYF
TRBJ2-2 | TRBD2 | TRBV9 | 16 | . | TGTGCCAGCAGCCCTAATGGGACTACCAAGACCGGGGAGCTGTTTTTT | CASSPNGTTKTGELFF
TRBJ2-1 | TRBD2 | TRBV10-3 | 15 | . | TGTGCCATCAGTAAGAGCCGACTAGCGGACAATGAGCAGTTCTTC | CAISKSRLADNEQFF
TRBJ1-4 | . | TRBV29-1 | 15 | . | TGCAGCGTTGGGTGGGGCCTTGCAACTAATGAAAAACTGTTTTTT | CSVGWGLATNEKLFF
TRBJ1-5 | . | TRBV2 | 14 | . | TGTGCCAGCACCGCCGCATACCGGGATCAGCCCCAGCATTTT | CASTAAYRDQPQHF
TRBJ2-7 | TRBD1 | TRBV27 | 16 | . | TGTGCCAGCAGTTTAAACTTCCGGGACAGTCCCTACGAGCAGTACTTC | CASSLNFRDSPYEQYF
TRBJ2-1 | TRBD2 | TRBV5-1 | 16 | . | TGCGCCAGCAGCTCGAAGACTAGCGGGAGGGGCGATGAGCAGTTCTTC | CASSSKTSGRGDEQFF
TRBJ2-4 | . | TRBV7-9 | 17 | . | TGTGCCAGCAGCTTAGCGGCCCGACACTCCGCCAAAAACATTCAGTACTTC | CASSLAARHSAKNIQYF
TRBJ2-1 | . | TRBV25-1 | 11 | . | TGTGCCAGCAGTGTTAGTTACGAGCAGTTCTTC | CASSVSYEQFF
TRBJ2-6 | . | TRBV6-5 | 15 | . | TGTGCCAGCGGGACTGGGATCTCTGGGGCCAACGTCCTGACTTTC | CASGTGISGANVLTF
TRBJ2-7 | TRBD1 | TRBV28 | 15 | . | TGTGCCAGCAGTATAGGGGGACAGGGGGCGGGAGAGCAGTACTTC | CASSIGGQGAGEQYF
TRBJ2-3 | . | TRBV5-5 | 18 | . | TGTGCCAGCAGCCAGGGTTTTGTCCAGGGAGGATCTCGGGCTACGCAGTATTTT | CASSQGFVQGGSRATQYF
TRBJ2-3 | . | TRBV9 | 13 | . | TGTGCCAGCAGCGTCCCTCCCGCAGATACGCAGTATTTT | CASSVPPADTQYF
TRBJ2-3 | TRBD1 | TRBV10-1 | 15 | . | TGCGCCAGCAGTCTAGGACAGGGGGCAACAGATACGCAGTATTTT | CASSLGQGATDTQYF